The 5 T cell receptor beta chains below come from one sample, sequenced in a study of T cell responses to AZD1222 COVID-19 vaccine. Clones were sequenced by immunoSEQ multiplex PCR, and TCRdb holds only the in-frame ones, with some missing. The sample consists of more than 250,000 clones, approximately 93% of them appearing once. The material was peripheral blood, obtained on day 0 of AZD1222 vaccination. All receptors come from an adult in good health.

The rearrangement joins TRBV7-3 to TRBJ2-2; possible D gene TRBD1, 6 bases. Germline V gene lookup returns CDR1 SGHTA and CDR2 FQGTGA. The CDR3 has 14 amino acids. V lost 5 bases and J lost 6, with 13 bases in between. The CDR3 sequence is CASSIQGVSGELFF. The CDR3 DNA reads as TGTGCCAGCAGCATACAGGGAGTTTCCGGGGAGCTGTTTTTT.

This clone was detected once. The chain is built from TRBV2 and TRBJ2-7; 7 nucleotides align to TRBD1. The CDR3 contains 13 residues. Germline CDR1 reads SNHLY; CDR2 reads FYNNEI. With V trimmed by 5 bases and J by 4 bases, 5 bases remained unmatched. In DNA, the CDR3 is TGTGCCAGCAGTCCGGGACAGTGGTACGAGCAGTACTTC. It is translated as CASSPGQWYEQYF.

This chain connects TRBV2 to TRBJ1-1, with D possibly matching TRBD1 (6 bases). Germline values: CDR1 SNHLY, CDR2 FYNNEI. V was pared by 7 bases and J by 1 base, with 13 bases between. The CDR3 extends over 14 amino acids. CDR3 in DNA: TGTGCCAGCAACCTCTGGACAGCGAACACTGAAGCTTTCTTT. Translated: CASNLWTANTEAFF.

J is TRBJ1-1 and V is TRBV5-8, with D possibly matching TRBD1 (5 bases). The CDR3 is made up of 16 amino acids. Germline CDR1 is SGHTS and CDR2 is YDEGEE. The V and J ends lost 0 bases and 1 base respectively, with 13 bases between them. CDR3 DNA: TGTGCCAGCAGCTTGGTTGGGGGAATATGGAACACTGAAGCTTTCTTT. This codes for CASSLVGGIWNTEAFF.

The genes are TRBV2 and TRBJ2-3; 11 bases are shared with TRBD2. Losses at the gene ends were 4 bases for V and 2 bases for J; bases not matched to a gene: 5. The CDR3 covers 16 residues. Per the germline V gene, CDR1 is SNHLY and CDR2 is FYNNEI. The CDR3 loop reads CASSAPGLAVTDTQYF. CDR3 DNA sequence: TGTGCCAGCAGTGCCCCGGGACTAGCGGTCACAGATACGCAGTATTTT. The whole variable domain, filled in from reference TRBV2 and TRBJ2-3, reads EPEVTQTPSHQVTQMGQEVILRCVPISNHLYFYWYRQILGQKVEFLVSFYNNEISEKSEIFDDQFSVERPDGSNFTLKIRSTKLEDSAMYFCASSAPGLAVTDTQYFGPGTRLTVL.